The 29 T cell receptor beta chains presented below share a single source sample, sequenced in a study of blood T cell repertoires in COVID-19. Libraries were prepared by immunoSEQ multiplex PCR; TCRdb keeps only in-frame clonotypes and omits some of them. The repertoire holds around 320,000 clones, with nearly 90% as singletons. Sequenced material: PBMCs or T cells enriched from blood (not recorded which). These receptors were collected from a woman between 45 and 65 years old who had been exposed to COVID-19.

The chain joins TRBV7-2 to TRBJ1-3; 8 bases line up with TRBD1. The CDR3 is made up of 15 amino acids. Germline V CDR1 and CDR2: SGHTA, FQGNSA. Trimming at V came to 5 bases and at J to 0 bases, leaving 3 bases not matched to a gene. CDR3 sequence (DNA): TGTGCCAGCAGCAGCGACAGGGGCTCTGGAAACACCATATATTTT. Translation gives CASSSDRGSGNTIYF.

This clone was detected only a few times. The chain has TRBV11-2 and TRBJ1-4; D uncertain. In germline, CDR1 is SGHAT, CDR2 FQNNGV. The CDR3 covers 12 residues. V gave up 5 bases and J gave up 13 bases, with 14 bases separating them. The CDR3 reads CASSTIASGLFF. The CDR3 bases are TGTGCCAGCAGCACTATCGCCTCGGGACTGTTTTTT.

The chain uses TRBV29-1 and TRBJ1-1, with D hard to call. Germline loops: CDR1 SQVTM, CDR2 ANQGSEA. This CDR3 contains 14 residues. Trimming cost V 1 base and J 0 bases, with 9 bases left between them. CDR3 in DNA: TGCAGCGTTGAAGGCCGAGGGATGAACACTGAAGCTTTCTTT. This gives the protein CSVEGRGMNTEAFF. Full variable domain (missing parts from reference TRBV29-1 and TRBJ1-1): SAVISQKPSRDICQRGTSLTIQCQVDSQVTMMFWYRQQPGQSLTLIATANQGSEATYESGFVIDKFPISRPNLTFSTLTVSNMSPEDSSIYLCSVEGRGMNTEAFFGQGTRLTVV.

The J gene is TRBJ2-7, the V gene TRBV13, with 8 bases aligning to TRBD1. V gave up 5 bases and J gave up 2 bases; unmatched junction bases: 8. CDR1 is PRHDT, CDR2 FYEKMQ, per germline (reference sequence). CDR3 length equals 15 residues. The CDR3 nucleotides read TGTGCCAGCAGCGAGGGGACAGGACCTACCTACGAGCAGTACTTC. It specifies CASSEGTGPTYEQYF.

V is TRBV6-5 and J is TRBJ2-3; perhaps TRBD1 as D (6 bases). This CDR3 comprises 12 residues. Trimming stripped 7 bases from V and 4 bases from J, with 9 bases between. The germline gives CDR1 MNHEY, CDR2 SVGAGI. CDR3 nucleotide sequence: TGTGCCAGCAAAGGGGGATCAGATACGCAGTATTTT. It codes for CASKGGSDTQYF.

The DNA of the CDR3 is TGTGCCAGCAGTTGGGGACAGGGGAGGGATTATGGCTACACCTTC. It encodes CASSWGQGRDYGYTF. The V call is TRBV28, the J call TRBJ1-2, with TRBD1 matching 10 bases. Germline V gene sequence: CDR1 MDHEN, CDR2 SYDVKM. J lost 5 bases, V lost 4 bases, and 7 bases had no gene match. The CDR3 runs to 15 residues.

The V call is TRBV7-2, the J call TRBJ2-5; 7 bases align to TRBD2. The CDR3 extends over 16 amino acids. With 5 bases clipped from V and 4 bases from J, the junction kept 13 bases outside the gene matches. Germline CDR1 and CDR2: SGHTA and FQGNSA. The CDR3 region is CASSQYLGGSLETQYF. Here the CDR3 DNA reads TGTGCCAGCAGCCAATACCTTGGCGGGAGTTTAGAGACCCAGTACTTC.

This clone appeared once. V gene TRBV9 combines with J gene TRBJ1-1; 8 bases fit TRBD1. The CDR3 runs to 14 residues. CDR1 and CDR2 from the germline V gene are SGDLS and YYNGEE. Trimming took 4 bases from V and 7 from J; bases not matched to a gene: 9. CDR3 sequence: CASSSGTGRREAFF. CDR3 in DNA: TGTGCCAGCAGCTCAGGGACAGGAAGACGTGAAGCTTTCTTT.

The rearrangement links TRBV28 to TRBJ2-1, with D uncertain. Germline CDR1 is MDHEN and CDR2 is SYDVKM. Trimming removed 6 bases at V and 9 bases at J, with 15 bases between. This CDR3 comprises 13 residues. The CDR3 coding sequence is TGTGCCAGCAGGCTAGGCCTAACTACTGAGCAGTTCTTC. Amino acid sequence: CASRLGLTTEQFF.

As DNA, the CDR3 is TGCAGCGTTGGGGACAGAAAAAACACTGAAGCTTTCTTT. Its protein product is CSVGDRKNTEAFF. V gene TRBV29-1 combines with J gene TRBJ1-1, with TRBD1 matching over 7 bases. Germline V gives CDR1 SQVTM, CDR2 ANQGSEA. The CDR3 loop spans 13 amino acids. The V segment lost 4 bases and the J segment 2 bases; nucleotides outside the gene matches: 4.

The chain employs TRBV28 and TRBJ2-7, with TRBD2 matching over 7 bases. V shed 3 bases, J shed 6 bases, and the junction held 5 bases outside the gene matches. The length of the CDR3 is 13 residues. The germline V gene encodes CDR1 MDHEN and CDR2 SYDVKM. CDR3 protein: CASSFGRDREQYF. CDR3 nucleotides: TGTGCCAGCAGTTTTGGGAGGGATCGCGAGCAGTACTTC.

The CDR3, as DNA: TGTGCCAGCAGCTTCGGACTAGCGGGGCTGAAAAGCTCCTACGAGCAGTACTTC. Translating it yields CASSFGLAGLKSSYEQYF. This chain connects TRBV7-2 to TRBJ2-7, with TRBD2 matching over 12 bases. The V segment lost 3 bases and the J segment 0 bases; nucleotides outside the gene matches: 9. This CDR3 contains 18 residues. Germline-derived CDR1 and CDR2 are SGHTA and FQGNSA.

Only a few counts were recorded for this clone. The J gene is TRBJ1-1, the V gene TRBV28, with D possibly being TRBD1 (5 bases). This CDR3 comprises 13 residues. CDR1 and CDR2 (germline): MDHEN, SYDVKM. V shed 11 bases and J shed 0 bases, with 13 bases lying between them. Here the CDR3 reads CAGRGTVNTEAFF. In DNA, the CDR3 is TGTGCCGGGAGGGGCACCGTGAACACTGAAGCTTTCTTT. Based on the CDR3 plus reference TRBV28 and TRBJ1-1, the full variable domain is DVKVTQSSRYLVKRTGEKVFLECVQDMDHENMFWYRQDPGLGLRLIYFSYDVKMKEKGDIPEGYSVSREKKERFSLILESASTNQTSMYLCAGRGTVNTEAFFGQGTRLTVV.

The chain has TRBV5-1 and TRBJ1-5; possible D gene TRBD1, 6 bases. Germline values: CDR1 SGHRS, CDR2 YFSETQ. There are 14 residues in the CDR3. V gave up 0 bases and J gave up 4 bases, with 8 bases separating them. The CDR3 is CASSLGTVNQPQHF. The CDR3 DNA reads TGCGCCAGCAGCTTGGGGACAGTTAATCAGCCCCAGCATTTT.

The chain links TRBV3-1 (or the pseudogene TRBV3-2) to TRBJ2-7; D perhaps matches TRBD2 (6 bases). V was shortened by 8 bases and J by 3 bases, with 14 bases between the two germline ends. Germline-derived CDR1 and CDR2 are LGHDT and YNNKEL (reference sequence). The CDR3 covers 13 residues. As DNA, the CDR3 is TGTGCCAGCGGGCAGCCCGGGGGCTACGAGCAGTACTTC. Translating gives CASGQPGGYEQYF.

The rearrangement joins TRBV4-1 to TRBJ2-3, with D possibly TRBD2 on 5 matching bases. The V end was cut by 2 bases, the J end by 3 bases, with 12 bases between. CDR1 is MGHRA and CDR2 is YSYEKL in the germline V gene. The CDR3 totals 15 residues. In nucleotides, the CDR3 is TGCGCCAGCAGCCAACCTCACGGGGTTACAGATACGCAGTATTTT. It is translated as CASSQPHGVTDTQYF.

V and J are TRBV6-4 and TRBJ2-1; TRBD1 matches 9 bases. The CDR3 length is 18 residues. The ends lost 7 bases at V and 1 base at J; junction bases unmatched: 14. Germline assignment: CDR1 MRHNA and CDR2 SNTAGT. The CDR3 DNA reads as TGTGCCAGCAACAACCGGGACAGGGTCCTACTATCCTACAATGAGCAGTTCTTC. Amino acid sequence: CASNNRDRVLLSYNEQFF.

The rearrangement uses TRBV18 and TRBJ1-4; TRBD1 agrees at 8 bases. The length of the CDR3 is 14 residues. The V gene end was trimmed by 3 bases and the J gene end by 6 bases; junction bases not matched to a gene: 3. From germline, CDR1 is KGHSH and CDR2 LQKENI. The CDR3 is CASSPQGADEKLFF. In DNA, the CDR3 is TGTGCCAGCTCACCGCAGGGGGCGGATGAAAAACTGTTTTTT. Drawing the rest from reference TRBV18 and TRBJ1-4, the complete variable domain is NAGVMQNPRHLVRRRGQEARLRCSPMKGHSHVYWYRQLPEEGLKFMVYLQKENIIDESGMPKERFSAEFPKEGPSILRIQQVVRGDSAAYFCASSPQGADEKLFFGSGTQLSVL.

As DNA, the CDR3 is TGCGCCAGCAGCCCGGACCGGGGTAGCAATCAGCCCCAGCATTTT. It codes for CASSPDRGSNQPQHF. The chain is built from TRBV5-1 and TRBJ1-5; no definite D call. The CDR3 is made up of 15 amino acids. V lost 4 bases to trimming and J lost 0 bases, with 11 bases between them. CDR1 is SGHRS and CDR2 is YFSETQ in the germline V gene.

The chain employs TRBV7-9 and TRBJ2-7; D is ambiguous. Germline V lookup: CDR1 SEHNR, CDR2 FQNEAQ (reference sequence). Trimming stripped 2 bases from V and 5 bases from J, with 7 bases between. The CDR3 spans 12 residues. CDR3 DNA sequence: TGTGCCAGCAGCTTATCCGCGGACGAGCAGTACTTC. Translated, it gives CASSLSADEQYF.

CDR3 nucleotides: TGTGCCAGCAGCGGTACCGGGACTAGCGGGGACTACAATGAGCAGTTCTTC. Translating gives CASSGTGTSGDYNEQFF. V usage is TRBV5-6 and J usage is TRBJ2-1; 13 nucleotides align to TRBD2. The trim removed 4 bases at V and 3 bases at J, leaving 7 bases unmatched. Germline V lookup: CDR1 SGHDT, CDR2 YYEEEE. The CDR3 has 17 amino acids.

V usage is TRBV4-1 and J usage is TRBJ2-2; D perhaps matches TRBD2 (5 bases). This CDR3 region has 15 residues. The V gene's germline CDR1 is MGHRA and CDR2 YSYEKL. V was shortened by 1 base and J by 1 base, with 7 bases between the two germline ends. The CDR3 here is CASSQAGENTGELFF. CDR3 nucleotide sequence: TGCGCCAGCAGCCAAGCCGGGGAGAACACCGGGGAGCTGTTTTTT.

The chain recombines TRBV4-1 with TRBJ1-3; 8 bases align to TRBD1. This CDR3 comprises 15 residues. V shed 4 bases, J shed 3 bases, and the junction held 5 bases outside the gene matches. Germline CDR1 and CDR2: MGHRA and YSYEKL. CDR3 sequence reads: CASSPQGEFGNTIYF. In DNA, the CDR3 is TGCGCCAGCAGCCCACAGGGGGAATTTGGAAACACCATATATTTT.

V gene TRBV11-3 combines with J gene TRBJ2-5; 8 bases are a match to TRBD2. Looked up from germline, CDR1 is SGHNT and CDR2 is YENEEA. The CDR3 totals 14 residues. Losses at the gene ends were 5 bases for V and 4 bases for J; bases not matched to a gene: 6. CDR3 residues: CASSRGGFGETQYF. DNA for the CDR3: TGTGCCAGCAGCCGCGGGGGGTTTGGAGAGACCCAGTACTTC.

CDR3 DNA sequence: TGTGCCAGCAGTTTAGGTGGCGGGGGCGCATATTCACCCCTCCACTTT. This translates into CASSLGGGGAYSPLHF. V usage is TRBV27 and J usage is TRBJ1-6; a weak D match, TRBD1 (6 bases). Trimming took 2 bases from V and 8 from J, leaving 16 bases between them. The CDR3 loop spans 16 amino acids. Germline-derived CDR1 and CDR2 are MNHEY and SMNVEV (reference sequence).

V usage is TRBV7-9 and J usage is TRBJ2-7; TRBD1 is a possible D gene (6 bases). The CDR3 contains 12 residues. Germline CDR1 is SEHNR and CDR2 is FQNEAQ (reference sequence). Trimming took 5 bases from V and 9 from J, leaving 14 bases between them. The CDR3 nucleotides are TGTGCCAGCAGCCCCAACAGGGAGTCGCAGTACTTC. It encodes CASSPNRESQYF.

CDR3 protein: CASLTTSRETQYF. The CDR3 nucleotides read TGCGCCAGCCTGACAACTAGTCGGGAGACCCAGTACTTC. The chain uses TRBV10-1 and TRBJ2-5; D is possibly TRBD2 (5 bases). The CDR3 is made up of 13 amino acids. V was shortened by 8 bases and J by 5 bases, with 15 bases between the two germline ends. Germline assignment: CDR1 WNHNN and CDR2 SYGVQD (reference sequence).

This chain links TRBV10-2 with TRBJ2-1; 10 bases fit TRBD1. The CDR3 is 14 amino acids. After removal of 6 bases from V and 3 bases from J, the junction contained 2 bases not matched to a gene. Germline V gene sequence: CDR1 WSHSY, CDR2 SAAADI. This chain's CDR3 is CASSRTGGYNEQFF. The CDR3 DNA reads TGCGCCAGCAGCCGGACAGGGGGCTACAATGAGCAGTTCTTC.

The chain joins TRBV5-1 to TRBJ2-1; D is possibly TRBD2 (6 bases). The CDR3 totals 15 residues. Germline V lookup: CDR1 SGHRS, CDR2 YFSETQ. Trimming removed 0 bases from V and 6 bases from J, with 13 bases in between. CDR3 residues: CASSLAGSRGNEQFF. CDR3 DNA sequence: TGCGCCAGCAGCTTGGCCGGCTCGCGGGGCAATGAGCAGTTCTTC.